These 22 T cell receptor beta chains were all obtained from the same sample, sequenced in a study of cytomegalovirus exposure and HLA in healthy donors. The PCR was carried out with 60 Vbeta primers and 13 Jbeta primers. Clones were read by immunoSEQ multiplex PCR, and TCRdb kept only the in-frame ones, dropping some. The sample carries some 150,000 clones, 80% recorded once. Sequences were obtained from PBMCs. The receptors come from a woman in her 50s in good health and CMV-seronegative.

This clone was picked up a small number of times. The genes are TRBV15 and TRBJ1-5; TRBD1 matches 9 bases. The CDR3 is made up of 17 amino acids. Germline V gene sequence: CDR1 LNHNV, CDR2 YYDKDF (reference sequence). V lost 0 bases, J lost 0 bases, and 3 bases stayed unmatched. The CDR3 loop is CATSRDLGQGSNQPQHF. The CDR3 DNA follows: TGTGCCACCAGCAGAGATCTGGGACAGGGTAGCAATCAGCCCCAGCATTTT. Full variable domain (remainder filled in from reference TRBV15 and TRBJ1-5): DAMVIQNPRYQVTQFGKPVTLSCSQTLNHNVMYWYQQKSSQAPKLLFHYYDKDFNNEADTPDNFQSRRPNTSFCFLDIRSPGLGDTAMYLCATSRDLGQGSNQPQHFGDGTRLSIL.

The chain links TRBV18 to TRBJ2-5; D uncertain. The CDR3 totals 15 residues. The germline CDR1 and CDR2 sequences are KGHSH and LQKENI. Trimming removed 2 bases from V and 1 base from J, with 11 bases in between. This CDR3 reads CASSPFSGLQETQYF. CDR3 nucleotide sequence: TGTGCCAGCTCACCATTTTCGGGTCTCCAAGAGACCCAGTACTTC.

The J gene is TRBJ1-4, the V gene TRBV7-8; TRBD1 matches 8 bases. CDR3 length: 18 residues. CDR1 and CDR2 from the germline V gene are SGHVS and FQNEAQ. J was trimmed by 6 bases and V by 5 bases; bases with no gene match: 17. The CDR3 nucleotides read TGTGCCAGCAGCCCGCCCGCCGGGACAGGCACGAACCATGAAAAACTGTTTTTT. Protein: CASSPPAGTGTNHEKLFF.

The chain uses TRBV6-1 and TRBJ2-5, with 8 nucleotides matching TRBD1. CDR1 is MNHNS and CDR2 is SASEGT in the germline V gene. V trimming: 3 bases; J trimming: 2 bases; junction bases outside the gene matches: 2. This CDR3 has 14 amino acids. The CDR3 DNA reads as TGTGCCAGCAGTGAGGACAGGGTACAAGAGACCCAGTACTTC. Translation: CASSEDRVQETQYF.

V and J are TRBV2 and TRBJ1-4; 9 bases align to TRBD1. Germline lookup yields CDR1 SNHLY and CDR2 FYNNEI. J gave up 6 bases and V 8 bases, and 13 bases lay outside the gene matches. There are 16 residues in the CDR3. DNA for the CDR3: TGTGCCAGCTCGCGGCTTCGGGACAGGGTTGATGAAAAACTGTTTTTT. Its protein is CASSRLRDRVDEKLFF.

V gene TRBV10-3 combines with J gene TRBJ2-1, with TRBD2 matching over 8 bases. Germline values: CDR1 ENHRY, CDR2 SYGVKD. V lost 8 bases to trimming and J lost 3 bases; unmatched junction nucleotides: 6. The CDR3 has 14 residues. The DNA for the CDR3 is TGTGCCATCGGTCTAGCGGGCTTCTACAATGAGCAGTTCTTC. Translation gives CAIGLAGFYNEQFF.

The chain couples TRBV19 to TRBJ1-1; D gene unclear. The CDR3 has 18 residues. Germline CDR1 is LNHDA and CDR2 is SQIVND (reference sequence). V lost 6 bases and J 0 bases, leaving 23 bases between the germline ends. CDR3 sequence (DNA): TGTGCCAGTAGCCGCCTCAGGAGGGATTTAGACATGAACACTGAAGCTTTCTTT. Translating gives CASSRLRRDLDMNTEAFF.

The rearrangement uses TRBV30 and TRBJ2-7; 7 bases agree with TRBD1. CDR3 size: 14 residues. With V trimmed by 1 base and J by 2 bases, 5 bases remained unmatched. Germline CDR1 and CDR2: GTSNPN and SVGIG (reference sequence). The CDR3: CAWSGKGAPYEQYF. The CDR3, as DNA: TGTGCCTGGAGTGGAAAGGGGGCCCCCTACGAGCAGTACTTC. The variable domain in full, with the rest retrieved from reference TRBV30 and TRBJ2-7, is SQTIHQWPATLVQPVGSPLSLECTVEGTSNPNLYWYRQAAGRGLQLLFYSVGIGQISSEVPQNLSASRPQDRQFILSSKKLLLSDSGFYLCAWSGKGAPYEQYFGPGTRLTVT.

The V gene is TRBV15, the J gene TRBJ1-2; 9 bases align to TRBD1. Germline values: CDR1 LNHNV, CDR2 YYDKDF (reference sequence). This CDR3 is 15 amino acids long. V gave up 4 bases and J gave up 3 bases; unmatched junction bases: 6. CDR3 sequence reads: CATSTGTGGYYGYTF. CDR3 nucleotides: TGTGCCACCAGCACCGGAACAGGGGGCTACTATGGCTACACCTTC.

The chain joins TRBV5-4 to TRBJ2-1; 9 bases align to TRBD2. Germline CDR1 reads SGHNT; CDR2 reads YYREEE (reference sequence). The CDR3 contains 17 residues. J was trimmed by 7 bases and V by 4 bases; bases with no gene match: 15. CDR3 sequence (DNA): TGTGCCAGCAGCCGTGGGGGGCTAGCGGGGAGAGGGAATGAGCAGTTCTTC. Translated, it gives CASSRGGLAGRGNEQFF.

The chain recombines TRBV28 with TRBJ2-5, with TRBD1 identical over 7 bases. This CDR3 is 14 amino acids long. CDR1 is MDHEN and CDR2 is SYDVKM in the germline V gene. With V trimmed by 4 bases and J by 2 bases, 4 bases remained unmatched. CDR3 loop: CASSWGTEQETQYF. The CDR3 nucleotides are TGTGCCAGCAGTTGGGGGACAGAGCAAGAGACCCAGTACTTC.

V usage is TRBV2 and J usage is TRBJ1-5; 8 bases align to TRBD1. Trimming removed 8 bases from V and 3 bases from J; junction bases left unmatched: 9. Germline-derived CDR1 and CDR2 are SNHLY and FYNNEI. The CDR3 has 15 residues. The CDR3 nucleotides are TGTGCCAGCGGACCGGGACAGGTGATCAATCAGCCCCAGCATTTT. This translates into CASGPGQVINQPQHF.

This sequence joins TRBV7-2 and TRBJ2-7; TRBD1 aligns across 9 bases. Losses at the gene ends were 5 bases for V and 1 base for J; bases not matched to a gene: 6. The germline CDR1 and CDR2 sequences are SGHTA and FQGNSA. The CDR3 is 15 residues long. The CDR3 protein is CASSQWTGASYEQYF. CDR3 sequence (DNA): TGTGCCAGCAGCCAATGGACAGGGGCGTCCTACGAGCAGTACTTC.

A word on this clone: A junction end diverges from the germline sequence, so it may reflect a read error. The chain employs TRBV4-3 and TRBJ2-1; 11 positions match TRBD2. The CDR3 sequence is 20 residues long. Germline loops: CDR1 LGHNA, CDR2 YSLEER. CDR3 sequence: CASSQALPGLAEVTYNGQFF. In nucleotides, the CDR3 is TGCGCCAGCAGCCAAGCTCTTCCGGGACTAGCGGAAGTAACCTACAATGGGCAGTTCTTC.

This chain links TRBV27 with TRBJ2-5; 7 bases fit TRBD1. There are 16 residues in the CDR3. The germline V gene has CDR1 MNHEY and CDR2 SMNVEV (reference sequence). V lost 0 bases and J lost 3; bases outside the gene matches: 7. This CDR3 reads CASSLSPGTAEETQYF. CDR3 nucleotide sequence: TGTGCCAGCAGTTTATCCCCAGGGACAGCAGAAGAGACCCAGTACTTC.

CDR3 bases: TGTGCCAGCAGCTTGGCAACTAGCGGCAACACCGGGGAGCTGTTTTTT. It specifies CASSLATSGNTGELFF. The chain carries TRBV28 and TRBJ2-2, with 8 bases matching TRBD2. This CDR3 is built from 16 residues. The germline CDR1 and CDR2 sequences are MDHEN and SYDVKM. With V trimmed by 6 bases and J by 2 bases, 8 bases remained unmatched.

This rearrangement joins TRBV5-4 to TRBJ2-7; 7 nucleotides line up with TRBD2. The CDR3 extends over 15 amino acids. Germline V lookup: CDR1 SGHNT, CDR2 YYREEE (reference sequence). Trimming removed 3 bases from V and 0 bases from J; junction bases left unmatched: 6. The CDR3 here is CASSSAGGSSYEQYF. The CDR3 nucleotides read TGTGCCAGCAGCTCGGCCGGGGGGAGCTCCTACGAGCAGTACTTC. The complete variable domain, with remaining parts taken from reference TRBV5-4 and TRBJ2-7, reads ETGVTQSPTHLIKTRGQQVTLRCSSQSGHNTVSWYQQALGQGPQFIFQYYREEENGRGNFPPRFSGLQFPNYSSELNVNALELDDSALYLCASSSAGGSSYEQYFGPGTRLTVT.

The chain combines TRBV15 with TRBJ1-2; D may be TRBD1 (5 bases). The V end lost 2 bases, the J end lost 8 bases, and 18 bases lay between the germline ends. This CDR3 region has 15 residues. In germline, CDR1 is LNHNV, CDR2 YYDKDF (reference sequence). The CDR3 DNA is TGTGCCACCAGCAGATCCCGTGGGGGAGGATGGGGCTACACCTTC. Encoded protein: CATSRSRGGGWGYTF. The full variable domain, with the rest looked up from reference TRBV15 and TRBJ1-2, is DAMVIQNPRYQVTQFGKPVTLSCSQTLNHNVMYWYQQKSSQAPKLLFHYYDKDFNNEADTPDNFQSRRPNTSFCFLDIRSPGLGDTAMYLCATSRSRGGGWGYTFGSGTRLTVV.

The chain recombines TRBV7-2 with TRBJ2-4; a weak D match, TRBD2 (5 bases). Trimming stripped 7 bases from V and 0 bases from J, with 13 bases between. Germline V gene data show CDR1 as SGHTA and CDR2 as FQGNSA. The CDR3 consists of 15 residues. CDR3 sequence reads: CASTSAGIAKNIQYF. CDR3 nucleotide sequence: TGTGCCAGCACGTCGGCGGGCATAGCCAAAAACATTCAGTACTTC.

This clone was seen once. J is TRBJ1-2 and V is TRBV9, with 9 bases that match TRBD1. The CDR3 is 14 residues long. Germline V gives CDR1 SGDLS, CDR2 YYNGEE. With 3 bases clipped from V and 7 bases from J, the junction kept 7 bases outside the gene matches. The DNA of the CDR3 is TGTGCCAGCAGCGAGCTACAGGGGGCGCTTGGCTACACCTTC. Translating it yields CASSELQGALGYTF.

The gene calls are TRBV11-2 and TRBJ2-1; 11 bases are shared with TRBD2. V gave up 4 bases and J gave up 4 bases; unmatched junction bases: 3. The germline V gene has CDR1 SGHAT and CDR2 FQNNGV. This CDR3 spans 15 amino acids. The CDR3 DNA sequence: TGTGCCAGCAGCTATAGCGGGGGGGAGTACAATGAGCAGTTCTTC. It codes for CASSYSGGEYNEQFF.

The sample holds one count of this clone. J is TRBJ1-2 and V is TRBV28; TRBD1 matches at 9 bases. CDR3 length equals 15 residues. Germline V gives CDR1 MDHEN, CDR2 SYDVKM. V shed 5 bases and J 8 bases; nucleotides not matched to a gene: 12. CDR3 amino acids: CASSPSTGGRQGYTF. The CDR3 DNA reads TGTGCCAGCAGTCCCTCGACAGGGGGAAGGCAGGGCTACACCTTC.